The 8 T cell receptor beta chains below come from one sample, sequenced in a study of CD8 T cells in Susac syndrome. A quantity of about 0.5 to 1 ug RNA underwent reverse transcription using random hexamers. TCRdb reprocessed the immunoSEQ multiplex PCR reads with MiXCR, giving one entry per CDR3 protein. The sample records approximately 190,000 distinct CDR3 sequences, about 95% being singletons. Sample: CD4+ T cells from PBMCs. These receptors all come from a human donor with multiple sclerosis.

V gene TRBV3-1 combines with J gene TRBJ2-1; D remains ambiguous. There are 14 residues in the CDR3. Trimming took 5 bases from V and 7 from J, leaving 15 bases between them. Germline CDR1 LGHDT, CDR2 YNNKEL (reference sequence). The CDR3 loop reads CASSSSSTLNEQFF. The CDR3 region has the DNA TGTGCCAGCAGCTCCAGCTCGACCCTAAATGAGCAGTTCTTC.

The chain employs TRBV20-1 and TRBJ2-1, with 10 bases that match TRBD2. The germline gives CDR1 DFQATT, CDR2 SNEGSKA (reference sequence). V shed 7 bases and J 10 bases; nucleotides not matched to a gene: 10. The CDR3 extends over 13 amino acids. DNA of the CDR3: TGCAGTGTTCTCCTTAGCGGGGGGAGGGAGCAGTTCTTC. Residues: CSVLLSGGREQFF.

The chain has TRBV19 and TRBJ1-2, with D hard to call. The V end lost 5 bases, the J end lost 5 bases, and 12 bases lay between the germline ends. CDR3 size: 13 residues. Germline V lookup: CDR1 LNHDA, CDR2 SQIVND (reference sequence). The CDR3 loop reads CASSLAGAYGYTF. The CDR3, as DNA: TGTGCCAGTAGTTTAGCGGGCGCGTATGGCTACACCTTC.

V and J are TRBV20-1 and TRBJ2-5, with D perhaps matching TRBD1 or TRBD2 (5 bases each). Trimming cost V 3 bases and J 2 bases, with 22 bases left between them. Germline CDR1 reads DFQATT; CDR2 reads SNEGSKA (reference sequence). The CDR3 runs to 17 residues. This CDR3 reads CSASPVAGPGPQETQYF. CDR3 DNA sequence: TGCAGTGCTAGTCCTGTCGCGGGTCCGGGACCGCAAGAGACCCAGTACTTC.

The gene calls are TRBV6-1 and TRBJ2-7; D gene uncertain. Trimming pared 5 bases from V and 0 bases from J, leaving 17 bases between. Looked up from germline, CDR1 is MNHNS and CDR2 is SASEGT. This CDR3 region has 16 residues. The CDR3 spells CASSPAVERSSYEQYF. CDR3 bases: TGTGCCAGCAGTCCCGCCGTGGAGAGGAGCTCCTACGAGCAGTACTTC.

This chain links TRBV30 with TRBJ1-4; no definite D call. CDR3 length: 13 residues. Germline V gene lookup returns CDR1 GTSNPN and CDR2 SVGIG (reference sequence). Trimming pared 4 bases from V and 0 bases from J, leaving 6 bases between. CDR3 sequence: CAWIGATNEKLFF. In DNA form, the CDR3 reads TGTGCCTGGATCGGAGCAACTAATGAAAAACTGTTTTTT.

The chain couples TRBV18 to TRBJ2-5, with unresolved D. The germline gives CDR1 KGHSH, CDR2 LQKENI. The CDR3 loop spans 13 amino acids. V was cut by 0 bases and J by 4 bases, with 6 bases left in between. The chain's CDR3 is CASSPPIRETQYF. The CDR3 region has the DNA TGTGCCAGCTCACCACCAATAAGAGAGACCCAGTACTTC. Complete variable domain (other parts from reference TRBV18 and TRBJ2-5): NAGVMQNPRHLVRRRGQEARLRCSPMKGHSHVYWYRQLPEEGLKFMVYLQKENIIDESGMPKERFSAEFPKEGPSILRIQQVVRGDSAAYFCASSPPIRETQYFGPGTRLLVL.

J is TRBJ2-6 and V is TRBV6-1, with 9 bases aligning to TRBD2. The V gene end was trimmed by 4 bases and the J gene end by 0 bases; junction bases not matched to a gene: 4. There are 17 residues in the CDR3. Germline V gene data show CDR1 as MNHNS and CDR2 as SASEGT. This CDR3 is CASSGLAASSGANVLTF. In DNA, the CDR3 is TGTGCCAGCAGTGGACTAGCGGCTAGCTCTGGGGCCAACGTCCTGACTTTC.